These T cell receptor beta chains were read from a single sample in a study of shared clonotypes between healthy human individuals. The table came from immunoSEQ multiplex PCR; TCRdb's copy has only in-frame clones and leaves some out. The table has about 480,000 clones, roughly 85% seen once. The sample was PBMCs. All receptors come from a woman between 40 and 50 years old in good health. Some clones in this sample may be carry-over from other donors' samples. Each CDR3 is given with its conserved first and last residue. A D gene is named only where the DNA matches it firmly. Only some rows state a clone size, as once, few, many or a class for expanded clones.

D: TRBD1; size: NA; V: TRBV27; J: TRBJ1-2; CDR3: CASSTWTGGVFSGYTF; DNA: TGTGCCAGCAGTACATGGACAGGGGGAGTTTTTTCTGGCTACACCTTC
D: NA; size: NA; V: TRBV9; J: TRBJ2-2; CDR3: CASSVAWGRGNTGELFF; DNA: TGTGCCAGCAGCGTAGCTTGGGGCAGGGGGAACACCGGGGAGCTGTTTTTT
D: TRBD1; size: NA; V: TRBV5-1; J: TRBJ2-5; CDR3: CASSLGQQETQYF; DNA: TGCGCCAGCAGCCTGGGACAGCAAGAGACCCAGTACTTC
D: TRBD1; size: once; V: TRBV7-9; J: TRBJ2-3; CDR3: CASSRTGTDTQYF; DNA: TGTGCCAGCAGCAGGACAGGGACCGATACGCAGTATTTT
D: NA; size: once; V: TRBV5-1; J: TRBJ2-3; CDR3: CASSLDVDTDTQYF; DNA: TGCGCCAGCAGCTTGGACGTAGACACAGATACGCAGTATTTT
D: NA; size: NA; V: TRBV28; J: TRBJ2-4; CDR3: CASSLVRVPKNIQYF; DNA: TGTGCCAGCAGTTTAGTCAGGGTCCCCAAAAACATTCAGTACTTC
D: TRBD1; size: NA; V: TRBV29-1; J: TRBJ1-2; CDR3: CSVDGQGNYGYTF; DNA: TGCAGCGTTGATGGACAGGGGAACTATGGCTACACCTTC
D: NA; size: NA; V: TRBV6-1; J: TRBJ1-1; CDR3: CASREQGTEAFF; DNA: TGTGCCAGCAGGGAACAGGGTACTGAAGCTTTCTTT
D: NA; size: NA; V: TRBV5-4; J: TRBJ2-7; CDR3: CASSLRIGSSYEQYF; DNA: TGTGCCAGCAGCTTGAGAATCGGAAGCTCCTACGAGCAGTACTTC
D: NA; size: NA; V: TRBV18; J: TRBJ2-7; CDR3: CASSPPRAGSYEQYF; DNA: TGTGCCAGCTCACCACCGCGGGCGGGATCCTACGAGCAGTACTTC
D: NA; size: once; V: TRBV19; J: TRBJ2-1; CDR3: CASHTGGWGSYNEQFF; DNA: TGTGCCAGTCACACGGGGGGCTGGGGGTCCTACAATGAGCAGTTCTTC
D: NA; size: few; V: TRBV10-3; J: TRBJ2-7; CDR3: CAISDQRFSYEQYF; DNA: TGTGCCATCAGTGACCAGCGATTCTCCTACGAGCAGTACTTC
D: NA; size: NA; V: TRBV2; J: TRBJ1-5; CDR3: CASSDRVGNQPQHF; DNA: TGTGCCAGCAGTGACAGGGTCGGCAATCAGCCCCAGCATTTT
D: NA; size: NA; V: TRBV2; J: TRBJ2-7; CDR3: CASSESRHEQYF; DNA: TGTGCCAGCAGTGAATCACGACACGAGCAGTACTTC
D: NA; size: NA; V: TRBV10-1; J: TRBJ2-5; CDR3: CASSPGFGETQYF; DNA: TGCGCCAGTTCTCCCGGGTTTGGGGAGACCCAGTACTTC
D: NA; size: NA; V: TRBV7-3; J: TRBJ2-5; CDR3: CASSLDRQETQYF; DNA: TGTGCCAGCAGCTTAGACAGGCAAGAGACCCAGTACTTC
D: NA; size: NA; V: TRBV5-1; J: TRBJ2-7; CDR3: CASSLGGIGGEQYF; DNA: TGCGCCAGCAGCTTAGGGGGGATAGGAGGCGAGCAGTACTTC
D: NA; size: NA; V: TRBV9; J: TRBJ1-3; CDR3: CASTRTGSSGNTIYF; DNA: TGTGCCAGCACCAGGACGGGGAGCTCTGGAAACACCATATATTTT
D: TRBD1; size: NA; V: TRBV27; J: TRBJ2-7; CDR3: CASSSQGLYEQYF; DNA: TGTGCCAGCAGTTCACAGGGGCTTTACGAGCAGTACTTC